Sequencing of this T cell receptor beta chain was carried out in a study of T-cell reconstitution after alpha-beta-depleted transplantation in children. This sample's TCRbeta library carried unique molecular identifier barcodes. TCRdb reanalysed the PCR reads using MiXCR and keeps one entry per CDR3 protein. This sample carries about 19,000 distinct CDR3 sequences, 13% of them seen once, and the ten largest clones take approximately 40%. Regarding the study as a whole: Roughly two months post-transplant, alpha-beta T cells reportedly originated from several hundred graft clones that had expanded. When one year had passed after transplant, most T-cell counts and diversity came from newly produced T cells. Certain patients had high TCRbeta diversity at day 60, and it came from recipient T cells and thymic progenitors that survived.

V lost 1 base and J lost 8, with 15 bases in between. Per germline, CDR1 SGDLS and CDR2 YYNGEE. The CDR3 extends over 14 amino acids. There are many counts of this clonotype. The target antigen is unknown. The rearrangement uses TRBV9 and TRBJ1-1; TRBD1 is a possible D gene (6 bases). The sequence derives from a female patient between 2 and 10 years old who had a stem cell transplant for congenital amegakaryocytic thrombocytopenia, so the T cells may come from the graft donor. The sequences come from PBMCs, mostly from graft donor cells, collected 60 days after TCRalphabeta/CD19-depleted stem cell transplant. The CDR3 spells CASSVTLGGAEAFF. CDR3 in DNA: TGTGCCAGCAGCGTAACGCTTGGGGGCGCGGAAGCTTTCTTT.